Ten or more counts support the clone carrying this T cell receptor (beta chain). The data were obtained in a study of T cells after yellow fever vaccination. Overall study: Each low-cell-number fraction was prepared by means of SMART-Seq v4 Ultra Low Input.

Trimming removed 0 bases from V and 6 bases from J, with 13 bases in between. The CDR3 sequence is 15 residues long. The germline V gene encodes CDR1 LGHNA and CDR2 YSLEER. TCR cDNA, made by 5'RACE template switching, carried an added universal primer site and UMIs. One entry per CDR3 protein results from TCRdb running MiXCR on the 5' RACE reads. The sample has 300,000 to 450,000 distinct CDR3 sequences; roughly 7.5% are singletons. J is TRBJ2-3 and V is TRBV4-3; D might be TRBD1 or TRBD2, each matching 7 bases. The receptor comes from a man younger than 35 who received the YFV17D yellow fever vaccine. The sample was PBMCs, taken roughly 45 days after the first yellow fever vaccination. In DNA, the CDR3 is TGCGCCAGCAGCCAAGATTACAGGGGAGGGGATACGCAGTATTTT. Its translation is CASSQDYRGGDTQYF.